This is a list of T cell receptor beta chains from one sample in a study of technical replicates of blood from several donors. The table came from immunoSEQ multiplex PCR; TCRdb's copy has only in-frame clones and leaves some out. The sample has 75,000 to 90,000 clones; around 93% are singletons. Sequencing was performed on T cells isolated from PBMCs. The source of these receptors is a human donor in good health. Both conserved end residues are part of each CDR3. A D gene is named only where the DNA matches it firmly. Expanded clones get a size class; other rows say once, few or many, or leave the size out.

J: TRBJ2-3
V: TRBV19
D: .
size: .
length: 13
CDR3: CASGGSITDTQYF
DNA: TGTGCCAGTGGGGGCTCGATCACAGATACGCAGTATTTT

J: TRBJ1-1
V: TRBV30
D: .
size: .
length: 13
CDR3: CAWGAGSDTEAFF
DNA: TGTGCCTGGGGTGCAGGGTCGGACACTGAAGCTTTCTTT

J: TRBJ2-3
V: TRBV6-6
D: .
size: .
length: 15
CDR3: CASSPREYSTDTQYF
DNA: TGTGCCAGCAGTCCGAGAGAATATTCCACAGATACGCAGTATTTT

J: TRBJ1-1
V: TRBV7-6
D: .
size: .
length: 13
CDR3: CASSLEGDTEAFF
DNA: TGTGCCAGCAGCTTAGAGGGGGACACTGAAGCTTTCTTT

J: TRBJ2-3
V: TRBV5-4
D: TRBD2
size: .
length: 15
CDR3: CASSLTRGRADTQYF
DNA: TGTGCCAGCAGCTTGACCCGGGGGAGGGCAGATACGCAGTATTTT

J: TRBJ2-1
V: TRBV13
D: TRBD1
size: .
length: 15
CDR3: CASSLEDRGGNEQFF
DNA: TGTGCCAGCAGCTTAGAGGACAGGGGAGGCAATGAGCAGTTCTTC

J: TRBJ1-1
V: TRBV6-5
D: .
size: .
length: 15
CDR3: CASSYSRSLNTEAFF
DNA: TGTGCCAGCAGTTACTCGAGGTCACTGAACACTGAAGCTTTCTTT

J: TRBJ1-2
V: TRBV19
D: .
size: .
length: 13
CDR3: CASSMVQEYGYTF
DNA: TGTGCCAGTAGTATGGTCCAAGAGTATGGCTACACCTTC

J: TRBJ1-1
V: TRBV5-8
D: .
size: .
length: 16
CDR3: CASSLVGGAINTEAFF
DNA: TGTGCCAGCAGCTTGGTAGGGGGGGCAATAAACACTGAAGCTTTCTTT

J: TRBJ1-1
V: TRBV7-9
D: .
size: .
length: 14
CDR3: CASSLRSTRVRAFF
DNA: TGTGCCAGCAGCTTAAGGTCTACCCGGGTACGAGCTTTCTTT

J: TRBJ1-1
V: TRBV13
D: TRBD1
size: .
length: 13
CDR3: CASSQDRGTEAFF
DNA: TGTGCCAGCAGCCAAGACAGGGGGACTGAAGCTTTCTTT

J: TRBJ2-5
V: TRBV21-1
D: .
size: .
length: 15
CDR3: CASSKGGLGKETQYF
DNA: TGTGCCAGCAGCAAGGGAGGGCTGGGTAAAGAGACCCAGTACTTC

J: TRBJ2-7
V: TRBV4-1
D: TRBD2
size: once
length: 14
CDR3: CASSQVAGVYEQYF
DNA: TGCGCCAGCAGCCAAGTTGCGGGAGTCTACGAGCAGTACTTC

J: TRBJ2-7
V: TRBV7-2
D: .
size: .
length: 11
CDR3: CASSFHHEQYF
DNA: TGTGCCAGCAGCTTTCATCACGAGCAGTACTTC

J: TRBJ2-2
V: TRBV9
D: .
size: .
length: 14
CDR3: CASRLGTNTGELFF
DNA: TGTGCCAGCAGACTAGGGACGAACACCGGGGAGCTGTTTTTT

J: TRBJ2-7
V: TRBV11-2
D: .
size: once
length: 15
CDR3: CASSLVPGLVYEQYF
DNA: TGTGCCAGCAGCTTAGTCCCCGGACTTGTCTACGAGCAGTACTTC

J: TRBJ2-7
V: TRBV12-5
D: .
size: .
length: 13
CDR3: CASGAGTPYEQYF
DNA: TGTGCTAGTGGTGCCGGGACACCCTACGAGCAGTACTTC

J: TRBJ2-6
V: TRBV19
D: .
size: .
length: 16
CDR3: CASSLAPLSGANVLTF
DNA: TGTGCCAGTAGTCTTGCACCCCTATCTGGGGCCAACGTCCTGACTTTC

J: TRBJ1-1
V: TRBV7-8
D: TRBD1
size: .
length: 15
CDR3: CASSFFQGAGTEAFF
DNA: TGTGCCAGCAGCTTCTTTCAGGGGGCAGGAACTGAAGCTTTCTTT

J: TRBJ1-1
V: TRBV28
D: .
size: .
length: 13
CDR3: CASSLYQETEAFF
DNA: TGTGCCAGCAGTTTATATCAGGAAACTGAAGCTTTCTTT

J: TRBJ2-7
V: TRBV6-5
D: .
size: .
length: 14
CDR3: CASSYSRQLYEQYF
DNA: TGTGCCAGCAGTTACTCGAGGCAGCTCTACGAGCAGTACTTC

J: TRBJ2-3
V: TRBV2
D: TRBD2
size: .
length: 14
CDR3: CASSSSGRADTQYF
DNA: TGTGCCAGCAGTTCTAGCGGGAGGGCAGATACGCAGTATTTT

J: TRBJ2-1
V: TRBV28
D: TRBD2
size: .
length: 15
CDR3: CASSFVGGLAGEQFF
DNA: TGTGCCAGCAGTTTCGTGGGGGGACTAGCGGGTGAGCAGTTCTTC

J: TRBJ2-7
V: TRBV7-3
D: TRBD2
size: once
length: 14
CDR3: CASSLAGGPGEQYF
DNA: TGTGCCAGCAGCTTAGCGGGAGGGCCTGGTGAGCAGTACTTC

J: TRBJ2-7
V: TRBV7-8
D: .
size: .
length: 15
CDR3: CASSFRTGRFYEQYF
DNA: TGTGCCAGCAGCTTCAGGACTGGCAGATTTTACGAGCAGTACTTC

J: TRBJ2-7
V: TRBV5-4
D: .
size: .
length: 12
CDR3: CASSLASDEQYF
DNA: TGTGCCAGCAGCTTGGCGAGCGACGAGCAGTACTTC

J: TRBJ2-1
V: TRBV21-1
D: .
size: .
length: 14
CDR3: CASSRGGIYHEQFF
DNA: TGTGCCAGCAGTAGAGGGGGCATTTACCATGAGCAGTTCTTC

J: TRBJ2-3
V: TRBV29-1
D: .
size: .
length: 15
CDR3: CSVEVASVNTDTQYF
DNA: TGCAGCGTTGAAGTGGCTAGCGTTAACACAGATACGCAGTATTTT

J: TRBJ1-1
V: TRBV9
D: TRBD1
size: .
length: 15
CDR3: CASSSSGGIRTEAFF
DNA: TGTGCCAGCAGCTCCTCAGGGGGCATAAGGACTGAAGCTTTCTTT

J: TRBJ1-2
V: TRBV7-2
D: TRBD1
size: .
length: 16
CDR3: CAGFSYQGVRDYGYTF
DNA: TGTGCCGGTTTCAGTTATCAGGGGGTTAGAGACTATGGCTACACCTTC

J: TRBJ1-3
V: TRBV10-3
D: .
size: .
length: 12
CDR3: CATRGPGNTIYF
DNA: TGTGCCACGCGAGGGCCCGGAAACACCATATATTTT

J: TRBJ2-4
V: TRBV2
D: .
size: .
length: 16
CDR3: CASSGGLQAPPTIQYF
DNA: TGTGCCAGCAGTGGTGGACTCCAGGCCCCCCCAACCATTCAGTACTTC

J: TRBJ2-1
V: TRBV5-4
D: TRBD2
size: once
length: 17
CDR3: CASSPGTSGKRVHEQFF
DNA: TGTGCCAGCAGCCCTGGGACTAGCGGGAAAAGGGTCCATGAGCAGTTCTTC

J: TRBJ1-1
V: TRBV28
D: .
size: .
length: 16
CDR3: CASSNDWERINTEAFF
DNA: TGTGCCAGCAGTAACGACTGGGAGAGAATTAACACTGAAGCTTTCTTT

J: TRBJ2-7
V: TRBV2
D: TRBD2
size: once
length: 14
CDR3: CASMWTSATYEQYF
DNA: TGTGCCAGCATGTGGACTAGCGCAACCTACGAGCAGTACTTC

J: TRBJ1-1
V: TRBV30
D: .
size: .
length: 14
CDR3: CAWSSRYEDTEAFF
DNA: TGTGCCTGGAGTTCTAGGTATGAGGACACTGAAGCTTTCTTT

J: TRBJ1-1
V: TRBV7-2
D: .
size: .
length: 13
CDR3: CASSRFRDTEAFF
DNA: TGTGCCAGCAGCCGTTTCAGGGACACTGAAGCTTTCTTT

J: TRBJ2-3
V: TRBV19
D: TRBD2
size: .
length: 19
CDR3: CASSPTGASSGRSTDTQYF
DNA: TGTGCCAGTAGCCCTACAGGGGCCTCTAGCGGGAGGAGCACAGATACGCAGTATTTT

J: TRBJ1-2
V: TRBV11-3
D: .
size: .
length: 13
CDR3: CASSLLGSYGYTF
DNA: TGTGCCAGCAGCTTACTAGGCAGCTATGGCTACACCTTC

J: TRBJ2-1
V: TRBV13
D: TRBD2
size: once
length: 15
CDR3: CASSLIQREINEQFF
DNA: TGTGCCAGCAGCTTGATCCAGCGGGAGATAAATGAGCAGTTCTTC

J: TRBJ2-1
V: TRBV7-8
D: TRBD2
size: .
length: 14
CDR3: CASSTSASYNEQFF
DNA: TGTGCCAGCAGCACTAGCGCCTCCTACAATGAGCAGTTCTTC

J: TRBJ2-5
V: TRBV19
D: .
size: .
length: 11
CDR3: CASLVRETQYF
DNA: TGTGCCAGTTTAGTGCGCGAGACCCAGTACTTC

J: TRBJ1-2
V: TRBV4-2
D: TRBD1
size: .
length: 14
CDR3: CASSLSQGDYGYTF
DNA: TGTGCCAGCAGCCTATCACAGGGGGACTATGGCTACACCTTC

J: TRBJ2-1
V: TRBV5-1
D: .
size: .
length: 16
CDR3: CASSHSSTMRHNEQFF
DNA: TGCGCCAGCAGCCACTCGTCAACTATGCGACACAATGAGCAGTTCTTC

J: TRBJ1-2
V: TRBV14
D: TRBD1
size: .
length: 18
CDR3: CASSQDPWTGTSNYGYTF
DNA: TGTGCCAGCAGCCAAGATCCCTGGACAGGGACTTCTAACTATGGCTACACCTTC

J: TRBJ1-1
V: TRBV5-5
D: .
size: .
length: 15
CDR3: CASSPLGAVNTEAFF
DNA: TGTGCCAGCAGCCCCTTAGGGGCCGTGAACACTGAAGCTTTCTTT

J: TRBJ2-1
V: TRBV19
D: .
size: .
length: 15
CDR3: CASSELGGGPDEQFF
DNA: TGTGCCAGTAGTGAACTAGGGGGAGGGCCGGATGAGCAGTTCTTC

J: TRBJ2-1
V: TRBV7-9
D: TRBD2
size: .
length: 16
CDR3: CASSSGLAGGPEEQFF
DNA: TGTGCCAGCAGCTCCGGACTAGCGGGAGGGCCAGAGGAGCAGTTCTTC

J: TRBJ1-2
V: TRBV29-1
D: .
size: .
length: 11
CDR3: CSVDRAGGYTF
DNA: TGCAGCGTTGATAGGGCGGGGGGCTACACCTTC

J: TRBJ2-1
V: TRBV5-4
D: .
size: .
length: 16
CDR3: CASSLASPESYNEQFF
DNA: TGTGCCAGCAGCTTAGCTAGCCCCGAGTCCTACAATGAGCAGTTCTTC

J: TRBJ2-3
V: TRBV7-8
D: TRBD2
size: .
length: 17
CDR3: CASSLDRGRATHDTQYF
DNA: TGTGCCAGCAGCTTAGATCGCGGGAGGGCCACACACGATACGCAGTATTTT